This T cell receptor beta chain was observed in a study of T cell repertoires in cytomegalovirus infection. The wider study: Public TCR beta signatures were indicative of both CMV infection and a matching HLA type.

Study findings and constraints: In two of eight donors, the top clonotype was HLA-C-restricted CMV-specific. Cumulated frequencies of public TCR beta families served to identify carriers of CMV plus the relevant HLA.

TCRdb re-called the reads with MiXCR, one entry per CDR3 protein. The sample lists 250,000 to 300,000 distinct CDR3 sequences, around 25% occurring once. V lost 5 bases to trimming and J lost 0 bases; unmatched junction nucleotides: 5. The germline V gene has CDR1 DFQATT and CDR2 SNEGSKA (reference sequence). The CDR3 has 15 residues. This clonotype showed up just a few times. The target antigen is unknown. The sequence derives from a human donor in good health (CMV status not recorded). Some clones in this sample may be carry-over from other donors' samples. V gene TRBV20-1 combines with J gene TRBJ2-1; 9 bases are a match to TRBD1. The sample consisted of PBMCs. CDR3 region: CSAAPTGGSYNEQFF. DNA for the CDR3: TGCAGTGCTGCCCCGACAGGGGGCTCCTACAATGAGCAGTTCTTC.